The sequence of this TCR beta chain was determined in a study of shared clonotypes between healthy human individuals. In the naive CD8 group, cells lacked CD45RO and were positively selected for CCR7, so terminally differentiated effector memory CD45RA+ cells were left out. The protocol was immunoSEQ multiplex PCR, while the TCRdb copy is restricted to in-frame clones and leaves out a portion. The sample has around 2.1 million clones, about 93% seen once. Sequencing used naive CD8+ T cells from PBMCs. This clonotype was sampled from a young man in good health. Some clones in this sample may be carry-over from other donors' samples.

CDR3 DNA sequence: TGTGCCAGCAGCGGCCCCGGGGGCCCAGATACGCAGTATTTT. Amino acids: CASSGPGGPDTQYF. The chain carries TRBV7-9 and TRBJ2-3; either TRBD1 or TRBD2 may supply D (6 bases each). CDR1 and CDR2 from the germline V gene are SEHNR and FQNEAQ (reference sequence). V lost 5 bases and J lost 4, with 13 bases in between. The CDR3 has 14 residues.